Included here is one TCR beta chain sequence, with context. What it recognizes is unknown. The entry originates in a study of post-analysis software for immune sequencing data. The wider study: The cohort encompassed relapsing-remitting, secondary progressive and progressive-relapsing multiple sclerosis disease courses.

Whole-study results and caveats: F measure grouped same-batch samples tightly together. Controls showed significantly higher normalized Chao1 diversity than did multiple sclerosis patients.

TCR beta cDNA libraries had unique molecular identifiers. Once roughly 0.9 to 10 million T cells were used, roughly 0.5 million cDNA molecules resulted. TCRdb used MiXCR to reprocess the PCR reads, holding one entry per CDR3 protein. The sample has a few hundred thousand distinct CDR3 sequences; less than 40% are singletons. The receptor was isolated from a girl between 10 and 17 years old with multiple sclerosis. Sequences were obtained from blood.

This CDR3 is CASRLTSGQWLYEQYF. The CDR3 coding sequence is TGTGCCAGCAGGTTAACCTCGGGACAGTGGCTATACGAGCAGTACTTC. The chain combines TRBV7-9 with TRBJ2-7; 7 bases are a match to TRBD1. This CDR3 is built from 16 residues. V lost 6 bases, J lost 4 bases, and 15 bases stayed unmatched. From germline, CDR1 is SEHNR and CDR2 FQNEAQ (reference sequence).